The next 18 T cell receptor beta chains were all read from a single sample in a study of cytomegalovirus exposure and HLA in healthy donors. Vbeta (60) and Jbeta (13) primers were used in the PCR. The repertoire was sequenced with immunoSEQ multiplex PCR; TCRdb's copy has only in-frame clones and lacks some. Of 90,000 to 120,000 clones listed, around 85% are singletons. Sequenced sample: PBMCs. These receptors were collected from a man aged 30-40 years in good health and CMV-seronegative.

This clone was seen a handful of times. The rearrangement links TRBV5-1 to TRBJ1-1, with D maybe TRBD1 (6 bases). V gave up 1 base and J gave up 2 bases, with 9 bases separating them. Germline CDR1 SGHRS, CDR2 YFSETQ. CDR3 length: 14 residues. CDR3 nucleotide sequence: TGCGCCAGCAGCTTGTCAGGGACAAACACTGAAGCTTTCTTT. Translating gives CASSLSGTNTEAFF.

CDR3 loop: CASTRRGFPEAFF. The CDR3 nucleotides are TGTGCCAGCACCCGACGAGGGTTTCCTGAAGCTTTCTTT. The J gene is TRBJ1-1, the V gene TRBV2; no clear D. Germline V gives CDR1 SNHLY, CDR2 FYNNEI. The V end was cut by 7 bases, the J end by 6 bases, with 15 bases between. The CDR3 extends over 13 amino acids. The complete variable domain, with remaining parts taken from reference TRBV2 and TRBJ1-1, reads EPEVTQTPSHQVTQMGQEVILRCVPISNHLYFYWYRQILGQKVEFLVSFYNNEISEKSEIFDDQFSVERPDGSNFTLKIRSTKLEDSAMYFCASTRRGFPEAFFGQGTRLTVV.

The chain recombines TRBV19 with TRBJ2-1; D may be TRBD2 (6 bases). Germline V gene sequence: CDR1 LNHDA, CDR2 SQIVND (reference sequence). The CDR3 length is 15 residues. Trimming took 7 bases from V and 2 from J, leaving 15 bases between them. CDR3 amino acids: CASTRFSGPYNEQFF. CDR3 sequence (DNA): TGTGCCAGTACAAGGTTTAGCGGCCCCTACAATGAGCAGTTCTTC. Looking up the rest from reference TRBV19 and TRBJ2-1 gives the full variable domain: DGGITQSPKYLFRKEGQNVTLSCEQNLNHDAMYWYRQDPGQGLRLIYYSQIVNDFQKGDIAEGYSVSREKKESFPLTVTSAQKNPTAFYLCASTRFSGPYNEQFFGPGTRLTVL.

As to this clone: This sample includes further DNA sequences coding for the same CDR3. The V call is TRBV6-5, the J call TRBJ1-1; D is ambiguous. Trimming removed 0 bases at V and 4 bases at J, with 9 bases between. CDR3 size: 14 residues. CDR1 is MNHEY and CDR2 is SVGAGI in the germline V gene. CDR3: CASSYSTGSTEAFF. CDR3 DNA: TGTGCCAGCAGTTACTCGACCGGGAGCACTGAAGCTTTCTTT.

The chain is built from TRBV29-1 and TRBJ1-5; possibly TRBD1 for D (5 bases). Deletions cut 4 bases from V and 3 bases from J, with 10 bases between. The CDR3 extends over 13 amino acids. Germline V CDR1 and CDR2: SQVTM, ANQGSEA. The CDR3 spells CSVGVRVNQPQHF. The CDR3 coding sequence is TGCAGCGTTGGCGTCAGGGTCAATCAGCCCCAGCATTTT.

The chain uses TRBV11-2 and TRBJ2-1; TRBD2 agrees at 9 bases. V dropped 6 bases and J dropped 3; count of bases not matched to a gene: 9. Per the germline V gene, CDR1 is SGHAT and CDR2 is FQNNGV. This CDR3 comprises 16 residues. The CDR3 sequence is CASSEISGRLYNEQFF. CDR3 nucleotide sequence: TGTGCCAGCAGTGAAATAAGCGGGAGGCTCTACAATGAGCAGTTCTTC.

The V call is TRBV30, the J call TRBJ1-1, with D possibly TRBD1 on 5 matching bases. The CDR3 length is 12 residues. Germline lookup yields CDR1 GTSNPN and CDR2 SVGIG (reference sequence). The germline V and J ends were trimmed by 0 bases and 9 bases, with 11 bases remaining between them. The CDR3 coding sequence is TGTGCCTGGAGTGTAGGGCAGGGAAAAGCTTTCTTT. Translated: CAWSVGQGKAFF.

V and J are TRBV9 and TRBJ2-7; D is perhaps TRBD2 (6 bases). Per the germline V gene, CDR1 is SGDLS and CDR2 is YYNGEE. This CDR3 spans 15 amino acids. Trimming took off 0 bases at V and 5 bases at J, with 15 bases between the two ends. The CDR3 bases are TGTGCCAGCAGCGTAGGCGGGGCGCGGTACCACGAGCAGTACTTC. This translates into CASSVGGARYHEQYF.

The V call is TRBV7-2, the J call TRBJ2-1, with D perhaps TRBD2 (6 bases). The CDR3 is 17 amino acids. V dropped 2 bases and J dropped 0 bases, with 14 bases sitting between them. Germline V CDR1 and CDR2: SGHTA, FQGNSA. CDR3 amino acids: CASSLLIRGSSYNEQFF. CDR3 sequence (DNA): TGTGCCAGCAGCTTACTTATCCGGGGGAGCTCCTACAATGAGCAGTTCTTC. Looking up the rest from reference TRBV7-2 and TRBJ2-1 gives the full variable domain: GAGVSQSPSNKVTEKGKDVELRCDPISGHTALYWYRQSLGQGLEFLIYFQGNSAPDKSGLPSDRFSAERTGGSVSTLTIQRTQQEDSAVYLCASSLLIRGSSYNEQFFGPGTRLTVL.

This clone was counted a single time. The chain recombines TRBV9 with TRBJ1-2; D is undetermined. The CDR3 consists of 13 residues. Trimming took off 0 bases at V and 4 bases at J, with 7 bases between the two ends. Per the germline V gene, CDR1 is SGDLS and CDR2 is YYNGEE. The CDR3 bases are TGTGCCAGCAGCGTAGCCTGGGCCTATGGCTACACCTTC. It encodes CASSVAWAYGYTF.

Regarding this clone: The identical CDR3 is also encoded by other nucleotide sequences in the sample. CDR3: CASSPDRGPHEQYF. DNA of the CDR3: TGTGCCAGCAGTCCGGACAGGGGGCCACACGAGCAGTACTTC. V gene TRBV11-2 combines with J gene TRBJ2-7; 11 bases map to TRBD1. The CDR3 is 14 residues long. Germline V lookup: CDR1 SGHAT, CDR2 FQNNGV. Trimming at V came to 6 bases and at J to 5 bases, leaving 6 bases not matched to a gene. Full variable domain (rest looked up from reference TRBV11-2 and TRBJ2-7): EAGVAQSPRYKIIEKRQSVAFWCNPISGHATLYWYQQILGQGPKLLIQFQNNGVVDDSQLPKDRFSAERLKGVDSTLKIQPAKLEDSAVYLCASSPDRGPHEQYFGPGTRLTVT.

The DNA of the CDR3 is TGTGCCAGCAGCTTAGATCGGAGGGAGTATTTT. This translates into CASSLDRREYF. V gene TRBV7-8 combines with J gene TRBJ2-3; TRBD2 might be the D (6 bases). Germline V CDR1 and CDR2: SGHVS, FQNEAQ. Between the trimmed V and J ends, which lost 1 base and 13 bases, there was a span of 9 bases. The CDR3 is 11 residues long.

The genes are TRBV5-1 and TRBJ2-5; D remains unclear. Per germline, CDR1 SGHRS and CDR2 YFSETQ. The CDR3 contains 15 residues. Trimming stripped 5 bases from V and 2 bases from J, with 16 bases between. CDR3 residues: CASSAGPSTQETQYF. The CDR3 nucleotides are TGCGCCAGCAGTGCCGGTCCCTCAACTCAAGAGACCCAGTACTTC.

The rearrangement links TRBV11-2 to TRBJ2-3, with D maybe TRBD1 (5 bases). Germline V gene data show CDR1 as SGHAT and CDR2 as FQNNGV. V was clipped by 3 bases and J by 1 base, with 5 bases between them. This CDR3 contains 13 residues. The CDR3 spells CASSFRGTDTQYF. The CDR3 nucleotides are TGTGCCAGCAGCTTCAGGGGCACAGATACGCAGTATTTT.

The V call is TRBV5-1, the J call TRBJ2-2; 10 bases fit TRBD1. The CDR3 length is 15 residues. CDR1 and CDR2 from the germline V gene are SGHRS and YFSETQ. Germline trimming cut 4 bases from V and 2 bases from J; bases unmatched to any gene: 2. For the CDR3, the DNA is TGCGCCAGCAGCAGGGACAGGGGAAACACCGGGGAGCTGTTTTTT. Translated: CASSRDRGNTGELFF.

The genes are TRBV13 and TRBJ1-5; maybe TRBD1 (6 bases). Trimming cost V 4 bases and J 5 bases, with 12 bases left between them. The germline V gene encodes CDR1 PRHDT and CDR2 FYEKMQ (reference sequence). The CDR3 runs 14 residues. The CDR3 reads CASSYGQPDQPQHF. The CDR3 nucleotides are TGTGCCAGCAGCTATGGACAGCCGGATCAGCCCCAGCATTTT. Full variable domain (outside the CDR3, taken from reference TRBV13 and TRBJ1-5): AAGVIQSPRHLIKEKRETATLKCYPIPRHDTVYWYQQGPGQDPQFLISFYEKMQSDKGSIPDRFSAQQFSDYHSELNMSSLELGDSALYFCASSYGQPDQPQHFGDGTRLSIL.

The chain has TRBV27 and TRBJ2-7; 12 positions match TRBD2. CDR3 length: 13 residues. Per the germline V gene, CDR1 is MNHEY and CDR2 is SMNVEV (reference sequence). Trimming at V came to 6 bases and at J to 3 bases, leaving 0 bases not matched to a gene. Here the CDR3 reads CASRLAGGYEQYF. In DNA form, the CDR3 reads TGTGCCAGCAGACTAGCGGGAGGCTACGAGCAGTACTTC.

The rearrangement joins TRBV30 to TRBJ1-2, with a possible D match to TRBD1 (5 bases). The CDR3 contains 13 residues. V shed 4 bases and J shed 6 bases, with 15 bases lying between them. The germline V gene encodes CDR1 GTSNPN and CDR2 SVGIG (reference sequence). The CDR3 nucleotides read TGTGCCTGGATCGAAGCTCGGGGGGATGGCTACACCTTC. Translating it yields CAWIEARGDGYTF.